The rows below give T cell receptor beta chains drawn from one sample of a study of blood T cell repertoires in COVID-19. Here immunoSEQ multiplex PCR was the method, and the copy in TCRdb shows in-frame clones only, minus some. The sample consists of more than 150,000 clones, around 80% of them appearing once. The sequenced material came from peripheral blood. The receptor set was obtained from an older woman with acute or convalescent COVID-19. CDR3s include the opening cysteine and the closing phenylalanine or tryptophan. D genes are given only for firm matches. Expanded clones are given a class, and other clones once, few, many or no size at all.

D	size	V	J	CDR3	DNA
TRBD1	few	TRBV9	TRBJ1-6	CASSALQGLPNSPLHF	TGTGCCAGCAGCGCCCTACAGGGGCTCCCAAATTCACCCCTCCACTTT
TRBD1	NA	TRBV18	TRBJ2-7	CASSPGTEVYEQYF	TGTGCCAGCTCACCGGGGACAGAAGTGTACGAGCAGTACTTC
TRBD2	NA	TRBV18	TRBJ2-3	CASSPVWWGGATDTQYF	TGTGCCAGCTCACCTGTATGGTGGGGGGGAGCTACAGATACGCAGTATTTT
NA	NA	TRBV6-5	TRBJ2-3	CASSRQVTTDTQYF	TGTGCCAGCAGCCGACAGGTGACCACAGATACGCAGTATTTT
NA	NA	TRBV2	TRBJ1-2	CASRVDSYGYTF	TGTGCCAGCAGAGTGGACAGCTATGGCTACACCTTC
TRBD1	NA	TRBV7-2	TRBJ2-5	CASSLYPGTVIQETQYF	TGTGCCAGCAGCTTATACCCAGGGACAGTAATACAAGAGACCCAGTACTTC
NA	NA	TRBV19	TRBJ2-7	CASSISGIPYEQYF	TGTGCCAGTAGTATATCGGGGATACCCTACGAGCAGTACTTC
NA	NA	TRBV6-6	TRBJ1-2	CASSYSGQVYGYTF	TGTGCCAGCAGTTACTCCGGACAAGTATATGGCTACACCTTC
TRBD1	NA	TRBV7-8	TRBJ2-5	CASSSRDRAETQYF	TGTGCCAGCAGCAGCCGGGACAGGGCCGAGACCCAGTACTTC
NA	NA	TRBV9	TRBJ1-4	CASSPRDSEGEKLFF	TGTGCCAGCAGCCCCCGAGACTCCGAAGGTGAAAAACTGTTTTTT
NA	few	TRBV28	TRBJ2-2	CASSPPGQNTGELFF	TGTGCCAGCAGCCCTCCGGGACAGAACACCGGGGAGCTGTTTTTT
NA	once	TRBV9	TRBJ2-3	CASSVERGESTDTQYF	TGTGCCAGCAGCGTAGAACGCGGGGAAAGCACAGATACGCAGTATTTT
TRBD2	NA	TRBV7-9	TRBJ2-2	CASSPFGLAVTGELFF	TGTGCCAGCAGCCCATTTGGGCTAGCGGTTACCGGGGAGCTGTTTTTT
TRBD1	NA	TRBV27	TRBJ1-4	CASSPGTGTEKLFF	TGTGCCAGCAGCCCCGGGACAGGAACTGAAAAACTGTTTTTT
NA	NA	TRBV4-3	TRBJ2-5	CASSQDFHQETQYF	TGCGCCAGCAGCCAAGACTTTCACCAAGAGACCCAGTACTTC
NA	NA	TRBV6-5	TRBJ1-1	CASSRGDTEAFF	TGTGCCAGCAGTCGGGGGGACACTGAAGCTTTCTTT
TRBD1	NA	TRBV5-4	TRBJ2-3	CASSHGTAVTDTQYF	TGTGCCAGCAGCCACGGGACAGCAGTAACAGATACGCAGTATTTT
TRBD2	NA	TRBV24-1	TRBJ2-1	CATSDTPGLAGAGDNEQFF	TGTGCCACCAGTGATACGCCGGGACTAGCGGGGGCGGGGGACAATGAGCAGTTCTTC
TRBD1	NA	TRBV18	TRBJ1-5	CASSGGTAYSNQPQHF	TGTGCCAGCTCAGGGGGGACAGCCTATAGCAATCAGCCCCAGCATTTT
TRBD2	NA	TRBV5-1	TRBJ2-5	CASSLTSGGGETQYF	TGCGCCAGCAGCCTTACTAGCGGGGGGGGAGAGACCCAGTACTTC
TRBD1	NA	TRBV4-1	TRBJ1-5	CASSQDKPGGANQPQHF	TGCGCCAGCAGCCAAGACAAGCCAGGGGGAGCAAATCAGCCCCAGCATTTT
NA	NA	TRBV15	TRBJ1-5	CATSPLEGGIQPQHF	TGTGCCACCTCCCCCCTTGAGGGGGGGATTCAGCCCCAGCATTTT
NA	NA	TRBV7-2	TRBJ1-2	CASSLDFNYGYTF	TGTGCCAGCAGCTTAGACTTTAACTATGGCTACACCTTC
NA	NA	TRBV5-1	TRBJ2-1	CASSLAPIGSGRAYNEQFF	TGCGCCAGCAGCTTGGCCCCCATTGGTTCAGGGCGCGCCTACAATGAGCAGTTCTTC
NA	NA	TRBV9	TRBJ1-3	CASSGQSTGNTIYF	TGTGCCAGCAGCGGACAGTCGACCGGAAACACCATATATTTT
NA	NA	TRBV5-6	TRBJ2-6	CASSLTQGFEVTF	TGTGCCAGCAGCCTGACCCAGGGATTCGAAGTGACTTTC
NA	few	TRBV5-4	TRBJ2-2	CASSPGPLGVTGELFF	TGTGCCAGCAGCCCTGGTCCATTAGGGGTAACCGGGGAGCTGTTTTTT
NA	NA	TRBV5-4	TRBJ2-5	CASRNLAQETQYF	TGTGCCAGCAGAAACCTAGCCCAAGAGACCCAGTACTTC
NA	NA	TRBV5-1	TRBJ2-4	CASAQADGAKNIQYF	TGCGCCAGCGCCCAAGCGGATGGGGCCAAAAACATTCAGTACTTC
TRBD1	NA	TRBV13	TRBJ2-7	CASSPMGTVSYEQYF	TGTGCCAGCAGCCCAATGGGGACAGTCTCCTACGAGCAGTACTTC
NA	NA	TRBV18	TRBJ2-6	CASRQSSGANVLTF	TGTGCCAGCCGACAATCCTCTGGGGCCAACGTCCTGACTTTC
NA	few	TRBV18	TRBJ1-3	CASSPVTELNTIYF	TGTGCCAGCTCACCCGTGACGGAGTTAAACACCATATATTTT
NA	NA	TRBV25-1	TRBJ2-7	CASTGRGGEQYF	TGTGCTTCGACAGGGCGGGGCGGTGAGCAGTACTTC
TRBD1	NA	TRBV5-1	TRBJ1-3	CASSSQGAGNTIYF	TGCGCCAGCAGCTCGCAGGGGGCTGGAAACACCATATATTTT
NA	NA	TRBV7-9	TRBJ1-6	CASSLRSQMNSPLHF	TGTGCCAGCAGCTTAAGGAGTCAGATGAATTCACCCCTCCACTTT
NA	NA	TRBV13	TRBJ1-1	CASSLVIGQGLRLTEAFF	TGTGCCAGCAGCTTAGTAATCGGGCAGGGGTTAAGACTCACTGAAGCTTTCTTT
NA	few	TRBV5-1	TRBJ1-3	CASREWVSGNTIYF	TGCGCCAGCAGGGAGTGGGTCTCTGGAAACACCATATATTTT
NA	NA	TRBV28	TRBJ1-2	CASSLEAAGDYGYTF	TGTGCCAGCAGTTTGGAGGCGGCAGGTGACTATGGCTACACCTTC
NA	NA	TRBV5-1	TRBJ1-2	CASSLGNTGSYGYTF	TGCGCCAGCAGCTTAGGTAACACGGGGTCCTATGGCTACACCTTC
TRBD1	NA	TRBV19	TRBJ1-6	CASRQGRDRAWAPLHF	TGTGCCAGTAGACAAGGGCGGGACAGGGCATGGGCACCCCTCCACTTT